The rows below give T cell receptor beta chains drawn from one sample of a study of T cells after posttransplantation cyclophosphamide. TCRdb keeps only in-frame clones here, not all; method: immunoSEQ multiplex PCR. The table records some 64,000 clones, around 93% of them present only once. The sample taken for sequencing was PBMCs. These receptors all stem from a woman in her thirties in good health and a related stem cell transplant donor. Both conserved end residues are trimmed from each CDR3. Clone size is not always given. Where it is, it says once, few, many or a class for expanded clones.

>once|TRBV19
ATRGGEKLF
>.|TRBV19
ASSTPRGGKNTEAF
>.|TRBV30
AWKIKGTAGEQY
>once|TRBV27
ASSLSLAGGYNEQF
>.|TRBV6-1
ASSALGANTGELF
>once|TRBV10-2
ASSEPGVGEKLF
>.|TRBV7-2
ASSREGGYNEQF
>.|TRBV6-1
ASSGQGDHGYT
>.|TRBV10-2
ASSDPTGTSGGARETQY
>.|TRBV19
ASSIPSGGADTQY
>once|TRBV9
ASSVEPGGLGEKLF
>.|TRBV27
ASSSNARRAGNTIY
>.|TRBV7-2
ASSLRTEAYGYT
>.|TRBV7-2
ASSSREKRETQY
>.|TRBV7-9
ASSLEFNRHEQY
>.|TRBV19
ASTHLGGQVDTQY
>.|TRBV4-1
ASSLQLGGGSTGELF
>.|TRBV5-6
ASSLDRGGEQF
>.|TRBV5-6
ASSSPIGRGLSYEQY
>.|TRBV5-1
ASSLDQYGYT
>.|TRBV10-3
AIRSGTSGVTGELF
>.|TRBV28
ATSWQGTFNYGYT
>.|TRBV7-2
ASQLAPGSGEGPQH
>.|TRBV5-6
ASSSRDRGIDGYT
>.|TRBV6-5
ASSYGEPTGELF
>once|TRBV4-3
ASSQFGTGVTSTDTQY
>once|TRBV5-4
ASSLVPTGSGNTIY
>.|TRBV9
ASSRTTGVSDTQY
>.|TRBV18
ASSPRTGATNEKLF
>.|TRBV2
ATTGDSGPGVNEQY
>.|TRBV19
ASSIVQGIEQY
>.|TRBV5-5
ASSLWGQSNEKLF